These 8 T cell receptor beta chains originate from one sample sequenced in a study of beta chain features in type 1 diabetes. cDNA synthesis used the whole RNA isolate, giving expressed TCRB sequences. Clones were read by immunoSEQ multiplex PCR, and TCRdb kept only the in-frame ones, dropping some. The table records a few hundred thousand clones, roughly 12% of them present only once. These receptors lack a known antigen. Study-wide points: People with Type 1 diabetes carried modestly yet significantly shorter TCRB CDR3s in all four CD4+ subsets.

The material sequenced was naive CD4+ T cells from blood. Receptors were obtained from a woman under 30 with type 1 diabetes.

V usage is TRBV29-1 and J usage is TRBJ2-3, with D possibly TRBD2 on 6 matching bases. V was pared by 3 bases and J by 2 bases, with 12 bases between. The germline gives CDR1 SQVTM, CDR2 ANQGSEA. CDR3 length: 14 amino acids. CDR3 in amino acids: CSVESGGATDTQYF. The CDR3 DNA sequence: TGCAGCGTTGAGTCCGGCGGGGCCACAGATACGCAGTATTTT.

This clone was detected only a few times. The gene calls are TRBV28 and TRBJ1-5; 9 nucleotides match TRBD1. Germline values: CDR1 MDHEN, CDR2 SYDVKM. The CDR3 runs to 15 residues. J gave up 4 bases and V 6 bases, and 7 bases lay outside the gene matches. CDR3 in amino acids: CASSPGTGPNQPQHF. The DNA for the CDR3 is TGTGCCAGCAGCCCAGGGACAGGGCCGAATCAGCCCCAGCATTTT.

This chain uses TRBV6-6 with TRBJ1-1; D not resolved. Trimming removed 4 bases at V and 4 bases at J, with 7 bases between. Germline CDR1 reads MNHNY; CDR2 reads SVGAGI (reference sequence). The CDR3 length is 12 residues. The CDR3 protein is CASSSPGTEAFF. Here the CDR3 DNA reads TGTGCCAGCAGTTCCCCCGGCACTGAAGCTTTCTTT.

This clone was observed a handful of times. The J gene is TRBJ1-2, the V gene TRBV6-6, with D perhaps TRBD1 (6 bases). This CDR3 spans 10 amino acids. The germline gives CDR1 MNHNY, CDR2 SVGAGI (reference sequence). The V gene lost 10 bases and the J gene lost 10 bases, with 13 bases spanning the gap. For the CDR3, the DNA is TGTGCCACTGGGGAGGGGGACTACACCTTC. This gives the protein CATGEGDYTF.

This clone was detected a few times. The CDR3 reads CASSTGQGGNTIYF. The CDR3 DNA reads as TGCGCCAGCAGCACCGGACAGGGGGGAAACACCATATATTTT. This rearrangement joins TRBV5-1 to TRBJ1-3, with TRBD1 matching 9 bases. The CDR3 runs to 14 residues. Trimming at V came to 4 bases and at J to 4 bases, leaving 3 bases not matched to a gene. The V gene's germline CDR1 is SGHRS and CDR2 YFSETQ.

This clone was seen a handful of times. The V gene is TRBV19, the J gene TRBJ1-5; 9 nucleotides align to TRBD1. The J segment lost 3 bases and the V segment lost 5 bases, leaving 5 bases of the junction unmatched. The germline CDR1 and CDR2 sequences are LNHDA and SQIVND (reference sequence). CDR3 length equals 15 residues. The CDR3 coding sequence is TGTGCCAGTAGTTTCGGGACAGGGTACAATCAGCCCCAGCATTTT. This sequence encodes CASSFGTGYNQPQHF. The complete variable domain, with remaining parts taken from reference TRBV19 and TRBJ1-5, reads DGGITQSPKYLFRKEGQNVTLSCEQNLNHDAMYWYRQDPGQGLRLIYYSQIVNDFQKGDIAEGYSVSREKKESFPLTVTSAQKNPTAFYLCASSFGTGYNQPQHFGDGTRLSIL.

The chain combines TRBV28 with TRBJ1-2; 9 bases line up with TRBD1. Trimming took 5 bases from V and 7 from J; bases not matched to a gene: 5. There are 13 residues in the CDR3. Per germline, CDR1 MDHEN and CDR2 SYDVKM. CDR3 sequence reads: CASSLQGASGYTF. CDR3 DNA sequence: TGTGCCAGCAGTCTACAGGGGGCGTCTGGCTACACCTTC.

The genes are TRBV5-1 and TRBJ2-5; D possibly corresponds to TRBD1 (8 bases). The CDR3 loop spans 15 amino acids. V gave up 3 bases and J gave up 1 base, with 13 bases separating them. Germline CDR1 and CDR2: SGHRS and YFSETQ. The CDR3 is CASSWGGTGQETQYF. CDR3 sequence (DNA): TGCGCCAGCAGCTGGGGAGGGACAGGCCAAGAGACCCAGTACTTC.